A selection of T cell receptor beta chains follows, all from one sample in a study of regulatory T cells in long-lasting Graves disease. TCRdb independently ran MiXCR on the multiplex PCR reads; one entry per CDR3 protein. The sample shows hundreds of thousands of distinct CDR3 sequences, about 13% of them seen only once. This same sample was also part of a study on T cells in Graves' hyperthyroidism and ophthalmopathy.

The sample was peripheral blood mononuclear cells (PBMCs), taken at new diagnosis, from a patient treated with antithyroid drugs. Source of these receptors: a man aged 25 to 40 with Graves disease. Each CDR3 is given with its conserved first and last residue. D genes are given only for firm matches. For some rows the clone size is stated as once, few or many, or as a class when expanded; others skip it.

>TRBJ2-7|-|many|TRBV7-2
CASSLAGGLSGEQYF
TGTGCCAGCAGCTTAGCCGGCGGGTTAAGTGGGGAGCAGTACTTC
>TRBJ2-1|-|few|TRBV20-1
CSARASSSYNEQFF
TGCAGTGCTCGAGCATCGAGCTCCTACAATGAGCAGTTCTTC
>TRBJ2-1|TRBD2|many|TRBV29-1
CSVEDLGLAGADEQFF
TGCAGCGTTGAAGATCTGGGACTAGCGGGAGCTGATGAGCAGTTCTTC
>TRBJ2-3|TRBD1|few|TRBV27
CASTHGGQGTDTQYF
TGTGCCAGCACTCATGGGGGACAGGGGACAGATACGCAGTATTTT
>TRBJ1-5|-|few|TRBV12-5
CASDWGASNQPQHF
TGTGCTAGTGATTGGGGAGCCAGCAATCAGCCCCAGCATTTT
>TRBJ2-7|-|many|TRBV20-1
CSAILTSLQEQYF
TGCAGTGCCATATTAACTAGCCTCCAGGAGCAGTACTTC
>TRBJ2-1|TRBD1|many|TRBV11-2
CASRTGTGRGRALAHEQFF
TGTGCCAGCAGAACCGGGACAGGCCGGGGGCGGGCATTAGCGCATGAGCAGTTCTTC
>TRBJ1-2|-|many|TRBV29-1
CSVESGGYTF
TGCAGCGTTGAAAGTGGCGGCTACACCTTC
>TRBJ1-5|-|many|TRBV3-1
CASSQEGAQPQHF
TGTGCCAGCAGCCAAGAGGGGGCGCAGCCCCAGCATTTT
>TRBJ2-7|TRBD2|-|TRBV5-1
CASSRRPSREGSYEQYF
TGCGCCAGCAGCCGAAGGCCCTCGCGGGAGGGCTCCTACGAGCAGTACTTC
>TRBJ2-1|-|many|TRBV12-3/TRBV12-4
CASSPIGSYNEQFF
TGTGCCAGCAGCCCTATAGGGTCCTACAATGAGCAGTTCTTC
>TRBJ1-1|-|many|TRBV5-6
CASSLGASPEAFF
TGTGCCAGCAGCTTGGGGGCTTCCCCAGAAGCTTTCTTT
>TRBJ1-1|-|many|TRBV5-1
CASSRLGGNTEAFF
TGCGCCAGCAGCCGTCTCGGGGGGAACACTGAAGCTTTCTTT
>TRBJ2-1|TRBD1|many|TRBV5-1
CASSLGDRGVEQFF
TGCGCCAGCAGCTTAGGGGACAGGGGTGTTGAGCAGTTCTTC
>TRBJ2-1|-|many|TRBV6-1
CASSGLIGGNNEQFF
TGTGCCAGCAGTGGTCTCATCGGGGGCAACAATGAGCAGTTCTTC
>TRBJ2-3|-|many|TRBV11-2
CASSIAASTDTQYF
TGTGCCAGCAGTATAGCAGCTAGCACAGATACGCAGTATTTT
>TRBJ2-7|-|few|TRBV24-1
CATSDPDSSYEQYF
TGTGCCACCAGTGACCCGGACAGCTCCTACGAGCAGTACTTC
>TRBJ2-1|TRBD1|few|TRBV5-1
CASSLLPTTGGRNEQFF
TGCGCCAGCAGCTTGCTCCCCACCACAGGGGGAAGGAATGAGCAGTTCTTC
>TRBJ2-7|TRBD1|once|TRBV6-2/TRBV6-3
CASRSPGTVPYEQYF
TGTGCCAGCAGAAGCCCTGGGACAGTCCCCTACGAGCAGTACTTC
>TRBJ1-2|TRBD1|many|TRBV30
CAWSLTGIRNGYTF
TGTGCCTGGAGTTTGACAGGGATTAGGAATGGCTACACCTTC
>TRBJ1-1|TRBD1|many|TRBV5-1
CASNPSTGANTEAFF
TGCGCCAGCAACCCAAGCACAGGGGCGAACACTGAAGCTTTCTTT
>TRBJ2-4|TRBD2|-|TRBV11-2
CASSYSGTSGSDIQYF
TGTGCCAGCAGTTACTCCGGGACTAGCGGGAGTGACATTCAGTACTTC
>TRBJ2-7|-|many|TRBV6-1
CASRLGITGPYEQYF
TGTGCCAGCAGGTTGGGGATCACAGGCCCATACGAGCAGTACTTC
>TRBJ2-1|TRBD2|many|TRBV7-9
CASSRRDYKTNEQFF
TGTGCCAGCAGTCGCCGGGACTACAAAACCAATGAGCAGTTCTTC
>TRBJ1-2|-|-|TRBV5-1
CASSLTGRGVGYTF
TGCGCCAGCAGCTTGACGGGCAGAGGGGTTGGCTACACCTTC
>TRBJ1-6|-|-|TRBV18
CASSPYRVDSPLHF
TGTGCCAGCTCACCTTACAGGGTTGATTCACCCCTCCACTTT
>TRBJ1-1|-|many|TRBV5-1
CASSLSGLKALENTEAFF
TGCGCCAGCAGTTTGTCCGGTCTGAAAGCCCTCGAGAACACTGAAGCTTTCTTT
>TRBJ2-3|-|many|TRBV27
CASSLISALSTDTQYF
TGTGCCAGCAGTTTAATCTCGGCGTTAAGCACAGATACGCAGTATTTT
>TRBJ2-7|-|many|TRBV5-1
CASSSGTGPYEQYF
TGCGCCAGCAGCTCAGGGACGGGACCCTACGAGCAGTACTTC
>TRBJ2-5|-|few|TRBV7-6
CASSRILARDKETQYF
TGTGCCAGCAGCCGAATACTAGCCCGGGATAAGGAGACCCAGTACTTC
>TRBJ2-1|TRBD1|-|TRBV3-1
CASSQVVGGADEQFF
TGTGCCAGCAGCCAAGTGGTAGGGGGCGCGGATGAGCAGTTCTTC
>TRBJ2-7|TRBD1|few|TRBV9
CASSPFDRAYEQYF
TGTGCCAGCAGCCCATTCGACAGGGCCTACGAGCAGTACTTC
>TRBJ1-2|-|many|TRBV9
CASSPSGAGRNYGYTF
TGTGCCAGCTCCCCGTCGGGGGCAGGGCGGAACTATGGCTACACCTTC
>TRBJ2-3|TRBD2|many|TRBV19
CASAERESTDTQYF
TGTGCCAGCGCGGAGCGGGAAAGCACAGATACGCAGTATTTT
>TRBJ2-1|-|few|TRBV4-1
CASSQQGGDNEQFF
TGCGCCAGCAGCCAACAGGGTGGGGACAATGAGCAGTTCTTC
>TRBJ1-5|-|-|TRBV12-3/TRBV12-4
CASSLGVYNNQPQHF
TGTGCCAGCAGTTTAGGTGTCTATAACAATCAGCCCCAGCATTTT
>TRBJ2-7|TRBD2|many|TRBV18
CASSEGLAVSSYEQYF
TGTGCCAGCTCAGAGGGACTAGCGGTAAGCTCCTACGAGCAGTACTTC
>TRBJ1-5|TRBD1|few|TRBV28
CASNAGTGVQPQHF
TGTGCCAGCAATGCGGGGACAGGGGTTCAGCCCCAGCATTTT
>TRBJ1-1|TRBD1|many|TRBV29-1
CSVDTGTGETEAFF
TGCAGCGTTGACACCGGGACAGGTGAGACTGAAGCTTTCTTT
>TRBJ2-1|-|few|TRBV2
CASKGGQGINEQFF
TGTGCCAGCAAAGGAGGCCAGGGGATCAATGAGCAGTTCTTC
>TRBJ2-4|TRBD1|many|TRBV12-3/TRBV12-4
CASSLGGTGGYIQYF
TGTGCCAGCAGTTTAGGGGGGACAGGGGGTTACATTCAGTACTTC
>TRBJ2-5|-|-|TRBV9
CASSPGTHQETQYF
TGTGCCAGCAGCCCAGGGACTCATCAAGAGACCCAGTACTTC
>TRBJ1-5|-|few|TRBV5-6
CASRRGIGANQPQHF
TGTGCCAGCAGGCGGGGCATAGGGGCAAATCAGCCCCAGCATTTT
>TRBJ1-1|-|-|TRBV18
CASSPPANTEAFF
TGTGCCAGCTCACCACCGGCCAACACTGAAGCTTTCTTT
>TRBJ2-7|TRBD1|few|TRBV15
CATSRDHGTGGRKGDEQYF
TGTGCCACCAGCAGAGATCATGGGACAGGGGGCAGGAAAGGAGACGAGCAGTACTTC
>TRBJ2-7|TRBD2|-|TRBV19
CASSTSGGRPYEQYF
TGTGCCAGTAGTACTAGCGGAGGTAGGCCCTACGAGCAGTACTTC
>TRBJ2-5|TRBD2|many|TRBV20-1
CSATLSGGVRQETQYF
TGCAGTGCCACCCTTAGCGGGGGAGTGCGCCAAGAGACCCAGTACTTC
>TRBJ2-7|-|many|TRBV20-1
CSAQGPLYAYEQYF
TGCAGTGCCCAGGGACCCCTGTACGCCTACGAGCAGTACTTC
>TRBJ2-3|TRBD1|many|TRBV29-1
CSVAKGQVSSGNTQYF
TGCAGCGTTGCCAAGGGACAGGTCTCCTCTGGGAATACGCAGTATTTT
>TRBJ2-5|-|many|TRBV20-1
CSALTGEGQETQYF
TGCAGTGCTTTGACGGGAGAAGGTCAAGAGACCCAGTACTTC
>TRBJ1-3|-|many|TRBV3-1
CASSQRGAGNTIYF
TGTGCCAGCAGCCAGCGTGGAGCTGGAAACACCATATATTTT
>TRBJ2-3|TRBD2|few|TRBV10-3
CAISAQREGTDTQYF
TGTGCCATCAGTGCCCAGCGGGAGGGCACAGATACGCAGTATTTT
>TRBJ2-1|TRBD2|many|TRBV20-1
CSARTALGGNEQFF
TGCAGTGCTAGGACAGCATTGGGGGGGAATGAGCAGTTCTTC
>TRBJ2-3|TRBD2|many|TRBV3-1
CASSQGGGSTDTQYF
TGTGCCAGCAGCCAAGGCGGGGGGAGCACAGATACGCAGTATTTT